Below, 14 T cell receptor beta chains from the same sample are listed, as sequenced in a study of T cell responses to AZD1222 COVID-19 vaccine. Profiled with immunoSEQ multiplex PCR; TCRdb holds only in-frame clones, not every one. The sample lists about 200,000 clones; 85% to 95% were seen once. The sequencing used peripheral blood, collected 28 days after the second AZD1222 dose. All receptors come from an adult who received the AZD1222 COVID-19 vaccine.

This chain connects TRBV6-6 to TRBJ2-7; TRBD1 aligns across 11 bases. CDR1 MNHNY and CDR2 SVGAGI come from the germline V gene (reference sequence). CDR3 length: 15 amino acids. Unmatched junction bases numbered 6, after V lost 6 bases and J lost 2 bases. The CDR3 is CASRHPGQGAYEQYF. Written as DNA, the CDR3 is TGTGCCAGCAGACACCCGGGACAGGGGGCCTACGAGCAGTACTTC.

This clone was detected once. J is TRBJ1-1 and V is TRBV3-1 (or the pseudogene TRBV3-2), with D maybe TRBD1 (5 bases). Germline V gene sequence: CDR1 LGHDT, CDR2 YNNKEL (reference sequence). The CDR3 is made up of 14 amino acids. Trimming removed 3 bases from V and 4 bases from J, with 12 bases in between. CDR3 sequence reads: CASSHEGRGTEAFF. CDR3 in DNA: TGTGCCAGCAGCCATGAAGGGAGGGGCACTGAAGCTTTCTTT.

The V and J genes are TRBV5-1 and TRBJ1-1; no firm D call. The germline V gene has CDR1 SGHRS and CDR2 YFSETQ. Trimming left V 2 bases short and J 3 bases short, with 14 bases between. CDR3 length equals 15 residues. CDR3 residues: CASSLLPNEDTEAFF. The DNA of the CDR3 is TGCGCCAGCAGCTTACTACCCAACGAGGACACTGAAGCTTTCTTT.

The rearrangement joins TRBV30 to TRBJ1-6; TRBD1 matches at 8 bases. The CDR3 has 15 residues. Unmatched junction bases numbered 6, after V lost 0 bases and J lost 8 bases. CDR1 is GTSNPN, CDR2 SVGIG, per germline (reference sequence). The CDR3 spells CAWSVDGQGYSPLHF. The CDR3 bases are TGTGCCTGGAGTGTAGACGGACAGGGATATTCACCCCTCCACTTT.

The rearrangement uses TRBV3-1 (or the pseudogene TRBV3-2) and TRBJ2-7, with D possibly TRBD2 on 7 matching bases. CDR1 is LGHDT and CDR2 is YNNKEL in the germline V gene (reference sequence). This CDR3 has 14 residues. Trimming removed 3 bases at V and 2 bases at J, with 11 bases between. The CDR3 spells CASSHGGPPYEQYF. The CDR3 region has the DNA TGTGCCAGCAGCCACGGGGGGCCCCCCTACGAGCAGTACTTC.

This clone has a single count. This sequence joins TRBV10-3 and TRBJ2-1; D gene ambiguous. Germline V gives CDR1 ENHRY, CDR2 SYGVKD. The CDR3 extends over 14 amino acids. V lost 0 bases, J lost 12 bases, and 15 bases lay in between. As DNA, the CDR3 is TGTGCCATCAGTGAGTCGACCTCCAGCGTATGGCAGTTCTTC. It codes for CAISESTSSVWQFF.

The rearrangement uses TRBV7-9 and TRBJ2-3; D gene unclear. This CDR3 has 12 residues. V was shortened by 5 bases and J by 1 base, with 4 bases between the two germline ends. The germline V gene has CDR1 SEHNR and CDR2 FQNEAQ (reference sequence). CDR3 bases: TGTGCCAGCAGCCCCGGCACAGATACGCAGTATTTT. Its protein product is CASSPGTDTQYF.

This sequence joins TRBV28 and TRBJ1-5; no clear D gene. This CDR3 spans 16 amino acids. The V gene lost 5 bases and the J gene lost 6 bases, with 20 bases spanning the gap. CDR1 MDHEN and CDR2 SYDVKM come from the germline V gene. The CDR3 bases are TGTGCCAGCAGTAGGTCGCAATTAAAAAGGAGTCAGCCCCAGCATTTT. Protein product: CASSRSQLKRSQPQHF.

V is TRBV11-2 and J is TRBJ1-1; 8 nucleotides agree with TRBD1. The germline V gene encodes CDR1 SGHAT and CDR2 FQNNGV. This CDR3 is 15 amino acids long. J lost 7 bases, V lost 6 bases, and 13 bases had no gene match. CDR3 bases: TGTGCCAGCAGTCGCCAGGGGGCGGGCGTCGGTGAAGCTTTCTTT. It is translated as CASSRQGAGVGEAFF.

Note on this clone: Germline is not matched at one junction end, which may reflect a read error. The rearrangement links TRBV10-3 to TRBJ1-2, with 9 nucleotides matching TRBD1. The CDR3 spans 12 residues. Germline-derived CDR1 and CDR2 are ENHRY and SYGVKD. The CDR3 DNA is TGTGCCATCAGTCTCCGGGACAGGGATCGGGTCTTC. Protein: CAISLRDRDRVF.

V is TRBV7-8 and J is TRBJ1-2; 8 bases are shared with TRBD1. V lost 3 bases, J lost 2 bases, and 8 bases stayed unmatched. CDR3 length: 16 residues. Germline-derived CDR1 and CDR2 are SGHVS and FQNEAQ. The CDR3 DNA reads as TGTGCCAGCAGCTTCGGACAGGGAGGTAGAAACTATGGCTACACCTTC. It codes for CASSFGQGGRNYGYTF.

The chain carries TRBV12-5 and TRBJ1-2; D uncertain. Trimming took 6 bases from V and 7 from J, leaving 15 bases between them. CDR3 length equals 13 residues. Germline assignment: CDR1 LGHNT and CDR2 FRNRAP. This CDR3 reads CASGSLTSGGYTF. The CDR3 region has the DNA TGTGCTAGTGGCTCCCTGACGTCGGGTGGCTACACCTTC. Full variable domain (missing parts from reference TRBV12-5 and TRBJ1-2): DARVTQTPRHKVTEMGQEVTMRCQPILGHNTVFWYRQTMMQGLELLAYFRNRAPLDDSGMPKDRFSAEMPDATLATLKIQPSEPRDSAVYFCASGSLTSGGYTFGSGTRLTVV.

Only one count was recorded for this clone. The V gene is TRBV4-3, the J gene TRBJ2-4; tentative D call: TRBD1 (8 bases). V dropped 3 bases and J dropped 2 bases, with 17 bases sitting between them. Per germline, CDR1 LGHNA and CDR2 YSLEER. This CDR3 comprises 17 residues. The CDR3 loop is CASSQDNRGGPKNIQYF. The CDR3 DNA sequence: TGCGCCAGCAGCCAGGATAACAGGGGGGGGCCCAAAAACATTCAGTACTTC.

The rearrangement uses TRBV7-8 and TRBJ1-5, with unresolved D. This CDR3 region has 15 residues. Germline CDR1 and CDR2: SGHVS and FQNEAQ. Trimming pared 1 base from V and 4 bases from J, leaving 11 bases between. The CDR3 sequence is CASSLEPGRNQPQHF. CDR3 DNA: TGTGCCAGCAGCTTAGAGCCGGGAAGAAATCAGCCCCAGCATTTT.